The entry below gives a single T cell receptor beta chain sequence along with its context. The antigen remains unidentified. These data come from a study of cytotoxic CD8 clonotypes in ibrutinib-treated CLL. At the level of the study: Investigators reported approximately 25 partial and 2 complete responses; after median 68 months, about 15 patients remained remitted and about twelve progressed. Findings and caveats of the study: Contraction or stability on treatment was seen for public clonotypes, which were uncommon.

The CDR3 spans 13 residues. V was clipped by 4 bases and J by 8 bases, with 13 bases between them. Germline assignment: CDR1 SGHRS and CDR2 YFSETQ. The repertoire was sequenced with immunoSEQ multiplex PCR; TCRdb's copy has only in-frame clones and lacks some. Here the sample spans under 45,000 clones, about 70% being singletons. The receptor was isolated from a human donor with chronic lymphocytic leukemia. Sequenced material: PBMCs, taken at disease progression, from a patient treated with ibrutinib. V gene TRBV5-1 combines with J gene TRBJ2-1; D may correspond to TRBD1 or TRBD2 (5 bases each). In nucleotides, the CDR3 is TGCGCCAGCAGCAGAGGGACCCACGATGAGCAGTTCTTC. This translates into CASSRGTHDEQFF.